This T cell receptor (beta chain) was sequenced for a study of human T cells and chemical hapten exposure. The overall study: Across its approximately 25 weeks, the study gave patients weekly diphenylcyclopropenone doses to the scalp.

On this clonotype itself: Its antigen is unknown.

Methods used by the authors: Samples ranged from roughly 20,000 to 750,000 TCRs, with a median of approximately 91,000. TCRdb used MiXCR to reprocess the RACE reads, holding one entry per CDR3 protein. None of the V and J calls come from the authors' own analysis; TCRdb made them. In the table there are approximately 38,000 distinct CDR3 sequences, roughly a tenth of which are singletons. Findings and caveats of the study: Expanded TCRs produced significantly more large CDR3 similarity clusters than controls did.

Germline V gives CDR1 DFQATT, CDR2 SNEGSKA (reference sequence). The V end was cut by 1 base, the J end by 2 bases, with 11 bases between. The CDR3 sequence is 14 residues long. Documented time point: pre-sensitization, week 0. Treatment given: therapeutic diphenylcyclopropenone sensitization with weekly scalp DPC. The receptor was isolated from a man between 25 and 39 years old with alopecia areata. Some clones in this sample may be carry-over from other donors' samples. Sequences were derived from whole blood, sampled in connection with sensitization to the hapten diphenylcyclopropenone (DPC). This chain uses TRBV20-1 with TRBJ2-5, with a weak D call TRBD2 (6 bases). The CDR3 DNA reads as TGCAGTGCTAGAGGACTCCGGGGGCAAGAGACCCAGTACTTC. This codes for CSARGLRGQETQYF.